This T cell receptor beta chain was profiled in a study of OX40 agonist ivuxolimab in advanced cancers. Findings and limits, study-wide: Both CD4+ and CD8+ T cell populations in blood had undergone clonal expansion by week 6 at 0.1 to 3.0 mg/kg. Among T cells, CD8+ cells averaged more expanded clones than CD4+ cells.

Repertoires were generated with immunoSEQ multiplex PCR, while TCRdb's copy carries only in-frame clones and drops some. The table includes approximately 90,000 clones, roughly 85% detected once. This clone was picked up one time. As yet, its antigen is unknown. From germline, CDR1 is LNHDA and CDR2 SQIVND (reference sequence). This CDR3 contains 14 residues. Trimming took 1 base from V and 6 from J; bases not matched to a gene: 3. The V and J genes are TRBV19 and TRBJ1-5; TRBD1 matches at 7 bases. The clonotype comes from an adult with an advanced solid tumor such as melanoma, head and neck, liver or kidney cancer. The sequenced sample was CD4+ or CD8+ T cells sorted from blood, obtained in a trial of the OX40 agonist ivuxolimab. The CDR3 loop reads CASSIVQGGQPQHF. CDR3 DNA: TGTGCCAGTAGTATAGTTCAGGGGGGTCAGCCCCAGCATTTT.